The 10 T cell receptor beta chains below come from one sample, sequenced in a study of human T cells and chemical hapten exposure. Regarding time point: patch test 1, 2 weeks after DPC sensitization. Specified treatment: therapeutic diphenylcyclopropenone sensitization with weekly scalp DPC. TCRdb re-derived calls from the RACE reads in MiXCR, one entry per CDR3 protein. This table has about 120,000 distinct CDR3 sequences, roughly an eighth appearing once. Sequencing used whole blood, obtained in connection with sensitization to the hapten diphenylcyclopropenone (DPC). The receptors originated from a young man with alopecia areata. Some clones in this sample may be carry-over from other donors' samples.

The table lists this clonotype with a few counts. This chain links TRBV11-2 with TRBJ2-7; D gene uncertain. V lost 2 bases, J lost 2 bases, and 16 bases lay in between. Germline-derived CDR1 and CDR2 are SGHAT and FQNNGV. The CDR3 runs 16 residues. CDR3 nucleotides: TGTGCCAGCAGCTTAAACTCGGCTACCCAAGCCTACGAGCAGTACTTC. Its translation is CASSLNSATQAYEQYF.

This clonotype was seen a handful of times. One end of the junction varies from germline; a read error may be responsible. This sequence joins TRBV28 and TRBJ2-7; D gene unclear. Germline CDR1 MDHEN, CDR2 SYDVKM. The CDR3 has 11 residues. The CDR3 bases are TGTGCCAGCAGTTCCATCTACCAGCAGTACTTC. Protein product: CASSSIYQQYF.

J is TRBJ2-1 and V is TRBV10-2, with 10 positions matching TRBD2. Germline V gene lookup returns CDR1 WSHSY and CDR2 SAAADI. The CDR3 length is 17 residues. Trimming removed 3 bases from V and 5 bases from J; junction bases left unmatched: 10. CDR3 nucleotides: TGCGCCAGCAGTGATCCCTTTCTAGCGGGGGCTGACAATGAGCAGTTCTTC. Protein: CASSDPFLAGADNEQFF.

This sequence joins TRBV18 and TRBJ2-7; D uncertain. Germline V gene data show CDR1 as KGHSH and CDR2 as LQKENI. Trimming took 3 bases from V and 5 from J, leaving 8 bases between them. The CDR3 runs to 12 residues. CDR3 nucleotides: TGTGCCAGCTCACCGACGGAGAACGAGCAGTACTTC. Translation: CASSPTENEQYF.

This clonotype was observed at least ten times. The chain carries TRBV5-4 and TRBJ2-7; 8 bases are a match to TRBD1. The trim removed 5 bases at V and 5 bases at J, leaving 9 bases unmatched. The CDR3 covers 14 residues. CDR1 is SGHNT and CDR2 is YYREEE in the germline V gene (reference sequence). The CDR3 loop is CASRTDRVTHEQYF. The CDR3 coding sequence is TGTGCCAGCAGGACGGACAGGGTCACCCACGAGCAGTACTTC.

This rearrangement joins TRBV3-1 to TRBJ1-4; 7 bases are a match to TRBD1. The trim removed 4 bases at V and 7 bases at J, leaving 6 bases unmatched. The CDR3 is made up of 14 amino acids. The germline gives CDR1 LGHDT, CDR2 YNNKEL (reference sequence). The CDR3 coding sequence is TGTGCCAGCAGCCGCCTGGCAGGGGGTGAAAAACTGTTTTTT. It translates to CASSRLAGGEKLFF. Looking up the rest from reference TRBV3-1 and TRBJ1-4 gives the full variable domain: DTAVSQTPKYLVTQMGNDKSIKCEQNLGHDTMYWYKQDSKKFLKIMFSYNNKELIINETVPNRFSPKSPDKAHLNLHINSLELGDSAVYFCASSRLAGGEKLFFGSGTQLSVL.

The CDR3 DNA is TGTGCCAGCAGCTTAGCCGGGGGGTACCAAGAGACCCAGTACTTC. Its translation: CASSLAGGYQETQYF. The chain recombines TRBV7-3 with TRBJ2-5, with 7 bases that match TRBD2. V shed 2 bases and J 0 bases; nucleotides not matched to a gene: 3. The germline V gene encodes CDR1 SGHTA and CDR2 FQGTGA. This CDR3 has 15 amino acids.

The chain has TRBV6-6 and TRBJ2-3; 7 bases are a match to TRBD2. This CDR3 region has 17 residues. Germline V gene lookup returns CDR1 MNHNY and CDR2 SVGAGI (reference sequence). Trimming took 4 bases from V and 0 from J; bases not matched to a gene: 10. The CDR3 sequence: CASSSAKLATSTDTQYF. DNA for the CDR3: TGTGCCAGCAGTTCTGCTAAACTAGCGACTAGCACAGATACGCAGTATTTT.

A single count supports this clonotype. This chain joins TRBV5-4 and TRBJ2-2; 7 positions match TRBD2. CDR1 SGHNT and CDR2 YYREEE come from the germline V gene (reference sequence). Unmatched junction bases numbered 9, after V lost 4 bases and J lost 0 bases. The CDR3 length is 17 residues. CDR3 DNA sequence: TGTGCCAGCAGCCCGGGGAGGGGATACTCGAACACCGGGGAGCTGTTTTTT. This codes for CASSPGRGYSNTGELFF. Using reference TRBV5-4 and TRBJ2-2 for the parts outside the CDR3, the full variable domain is ETGVTQSPTHLIKTRGQQVTLRCSSQSGHNTVSWYQQALGQGPQFIFQYYREEENGRGNFPPRFSGLQFPNYSSELNVNALELDDSALYLCASSPGRGYSNTGELFFGEGSRLTVL.

Comment on this clonotype: The germline gene is not matched at one end of the junction; a read error may be the cause. The chain uses TRBV20-1 and TRBJ2-1; D perhaps matches TRBD2 (5 bases). The CDR3 is 14 residues long. Germline V gene lookup returns CDR1 DFQATT and CDR2 SNEGSKA (reference sequence). In nucleotides, the CDR3 is TGCAGTGCTCCGGGGTTAATCTCCTTCAATGAGCAGTTCTTC. As protein: CSAPGLISFNEQFF.